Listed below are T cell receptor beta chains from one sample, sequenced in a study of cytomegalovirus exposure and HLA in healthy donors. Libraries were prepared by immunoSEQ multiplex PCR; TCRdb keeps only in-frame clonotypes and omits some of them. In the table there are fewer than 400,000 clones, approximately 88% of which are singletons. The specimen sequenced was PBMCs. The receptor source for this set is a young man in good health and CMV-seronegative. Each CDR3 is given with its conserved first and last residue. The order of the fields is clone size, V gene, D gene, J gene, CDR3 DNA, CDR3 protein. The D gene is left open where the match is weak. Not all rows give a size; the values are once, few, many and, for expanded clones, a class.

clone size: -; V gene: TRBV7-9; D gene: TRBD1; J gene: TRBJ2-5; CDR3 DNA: TGTGCCAGCAGCTTAGCACAGGGGCTTCAAGAGACCCAGTACTTC; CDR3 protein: CASSLAQGLQETQYF
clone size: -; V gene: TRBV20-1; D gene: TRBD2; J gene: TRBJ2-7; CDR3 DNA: TGCAGTGCCGGGAGGACCTACGAGCAGTACTTC; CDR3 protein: CSAGRTYEQYF
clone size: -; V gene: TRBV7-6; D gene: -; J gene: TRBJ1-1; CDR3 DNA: TGTGCCAGCAGCTTGATTGGAGGGAAACAGGAAGCTTTCTTT; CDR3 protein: CASSLIGGKQEAFF
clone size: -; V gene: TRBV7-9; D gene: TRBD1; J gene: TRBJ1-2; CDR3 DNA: TGTGCCAGCAGCATTGGGACAGGGAACGGCTACACCTTC; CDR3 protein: CASSIGTGNGYTF
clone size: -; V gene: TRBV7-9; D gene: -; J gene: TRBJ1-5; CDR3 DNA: TGTGCCAGCAGCTCCGACAGGAGTGACTATAGCAATCAGCCCCAGCATTTT; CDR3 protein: CASSSDRSDYSNQPQHF
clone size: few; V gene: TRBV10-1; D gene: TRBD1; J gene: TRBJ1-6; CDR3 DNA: TGCGCCAGCAGCGAAGGGACAGGGTTGAATTCACCCCTCCACTTT; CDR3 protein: CASSEGTGLNSPLHF
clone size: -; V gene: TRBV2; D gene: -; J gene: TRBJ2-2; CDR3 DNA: TGTGCCAGCGGGAGGGACACCAACACCGGGGAGCTGTTTTTT; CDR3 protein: CASGRDTNTGELFF
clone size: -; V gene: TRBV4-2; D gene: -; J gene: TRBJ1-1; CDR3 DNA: TGTGCCAGCAGCCAAGATGTAGGAGGGGATGAATGGAACACTGAAGCTTTCTTT; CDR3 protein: CASSQDVGGDEWNTEAFF
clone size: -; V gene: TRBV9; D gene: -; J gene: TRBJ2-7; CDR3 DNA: TGTGCCAGCAGCCCCCCGGCAGGGACCTACGAGCAGTACTTC; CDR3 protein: CASSPPAGTYEQYF
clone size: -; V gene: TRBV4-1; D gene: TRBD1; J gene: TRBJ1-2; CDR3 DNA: TGCGCCAGCAGCCAATCGTGGCCGGGACAGCTCTATGGCTACACCTTC; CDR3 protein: CASSQSWPGQLYGYTF
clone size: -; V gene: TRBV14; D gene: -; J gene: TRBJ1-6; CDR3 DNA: TGTGCCAGCAGCCCGGGAGGCTGGAGCTCCTATAATTCACCCCTCCACTTT; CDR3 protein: CASSPGGWSSYNSPLHF
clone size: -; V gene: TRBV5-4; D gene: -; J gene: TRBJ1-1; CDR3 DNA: TGTGCCAGCAGCTTCGACAGGAACACTGAAGCTTTCTTT; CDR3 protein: CASSFDRNTEAFF
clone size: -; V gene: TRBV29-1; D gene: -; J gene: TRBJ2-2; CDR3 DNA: TGCAGCGTTGAAGTAACTGGGGCAGCATCCGGGGAGCTGTTTTTT; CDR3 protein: CSVEVTGAASGELFF
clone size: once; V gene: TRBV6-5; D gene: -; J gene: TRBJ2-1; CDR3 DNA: TGTGCCAGCTCAGACAGACAAGTGTCCTACAATGAGCAGTTCTTC; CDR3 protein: CASSDRQVSYNEQFF
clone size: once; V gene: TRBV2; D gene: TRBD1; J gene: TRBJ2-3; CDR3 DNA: TGTGCCAGCAGTTTAATGGACAGGGTGAGGACAGATACGCAGTATTTT; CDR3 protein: CASSLMDRVRTDTQYF
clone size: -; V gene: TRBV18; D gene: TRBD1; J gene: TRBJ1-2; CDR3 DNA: TGTGCCAGCTCACCGATTGACAGGGCTGGCTACACCTTC; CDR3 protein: CASSPIDRAGYTF
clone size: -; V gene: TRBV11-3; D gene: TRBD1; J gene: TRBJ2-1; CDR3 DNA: TGTGCCAGCAGCCCACAGACAGGGGGCCTATCCTACAATGAGCAGTTCTTC; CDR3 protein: CASSPQTGGLSYNEQFF
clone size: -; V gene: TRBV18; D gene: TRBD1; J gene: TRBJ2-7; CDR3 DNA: TGTGCCAGCTCACCGACAGGGACCTACGAGCAGTACTTC; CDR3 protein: CASSPTGTYEQYF
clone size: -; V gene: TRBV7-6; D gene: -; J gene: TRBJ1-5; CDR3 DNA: TGTGCCAGCAGCTTAGCGCCCGGGGATCAGCCCCAGCATTTT; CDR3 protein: CASSLAPGDQPQHF
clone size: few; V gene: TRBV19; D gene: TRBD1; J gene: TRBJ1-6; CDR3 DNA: TGTGCCAGTCGAGGGACAGCGAATAATTCACCCCTCCACTTT; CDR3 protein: CASRGTANNSPLHF
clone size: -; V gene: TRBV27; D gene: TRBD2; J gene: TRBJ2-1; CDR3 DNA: TGTGCCAGCAGCCGACCGGCTAGCGGGGGATCGAATGAGCAGTTCTTC; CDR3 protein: CASSRPASGGSNEQFF
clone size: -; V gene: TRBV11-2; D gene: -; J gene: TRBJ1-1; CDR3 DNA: TGTGCCAGCAGCTTAGCCTCGAGGAACACTGAAGCTTTCTTT; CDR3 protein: CASSLASRNTEAFF
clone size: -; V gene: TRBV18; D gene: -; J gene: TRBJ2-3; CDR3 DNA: TGTGCCAGCTCACCACGAGATGGGCTGTCGCAGTATTTT; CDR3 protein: CASSPRDGLSQYF
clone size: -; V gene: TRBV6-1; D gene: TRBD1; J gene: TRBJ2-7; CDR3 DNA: TGTGCCAGCAGTGAAGGGGAACAGGGGGCGTACGAGCAGTACTTC; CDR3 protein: CASSEGEQGAYEQYF
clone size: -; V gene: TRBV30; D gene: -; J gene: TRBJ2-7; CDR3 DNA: TGTGCCTGGAGTGTTGGTGCAGGGGCGACCTACGAGCAGTACTTC; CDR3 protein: CAWSVGAGATYEQYF
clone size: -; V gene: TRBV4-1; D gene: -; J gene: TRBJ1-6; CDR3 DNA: TGCGCCAGCAGCCAAGAGGCGGCAGGGCAGAGTTCACCCCTCCACTTT; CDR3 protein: CASSQEAAGQSSPLHF
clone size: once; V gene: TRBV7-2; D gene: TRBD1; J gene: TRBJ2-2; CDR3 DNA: TGTGCCAGCAGCAATACAGGGGCGAACACCGGGGAGCTGTTTTTT; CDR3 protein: CASSNTGANTGELFF
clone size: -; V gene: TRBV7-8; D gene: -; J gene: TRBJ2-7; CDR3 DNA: TGTGCCAGCAGCTTACTTCTATTGAACGAGCAGTACTTC; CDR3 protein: CASSLLLLNEQYF
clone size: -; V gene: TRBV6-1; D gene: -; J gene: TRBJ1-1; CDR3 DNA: TGTGCCAGCAGTAGAGGGCTGGCCACTGAAGCTTTCTTT; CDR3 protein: CASSRGLATEAFF
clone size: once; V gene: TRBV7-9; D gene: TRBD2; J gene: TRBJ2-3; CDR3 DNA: TGTGCCAGCAGCTTATCAAGCGGGGGCACAGATACGCAGTATTTT; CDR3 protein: CASSLSSGGTDTQYF
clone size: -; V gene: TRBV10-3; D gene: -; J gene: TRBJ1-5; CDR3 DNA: TGTGCCATCGGCGGGCAGAGCAATCAGCCCCAGCATTTT; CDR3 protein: CAIGGQSNQPQHF
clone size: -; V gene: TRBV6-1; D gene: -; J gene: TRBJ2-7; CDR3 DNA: TGTGCCAGCAGAACCACAGGGAGCGAGCAGTACTTC; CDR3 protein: CASRTTGSEQYF
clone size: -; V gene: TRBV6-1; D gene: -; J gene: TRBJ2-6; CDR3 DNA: TGTGCCAGCTTGGGATTCGGGGCTGGGGCCAACGTCCTGACTTTC; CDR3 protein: CASLGFGAGANVLTF
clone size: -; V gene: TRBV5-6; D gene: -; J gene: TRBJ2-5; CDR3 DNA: TGTGCCAGCAGCTTGGAGCAGGGTTCTCCAGAGACCCAGTACTTC; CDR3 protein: CASSLEQGSPETQYF
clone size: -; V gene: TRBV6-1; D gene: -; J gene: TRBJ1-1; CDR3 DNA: TGTGCCAGCAGTGAAGGGTACAGGGCTTTGATCCCTGAAGCTTTCTTT; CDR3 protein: CASSEGYRALIPEAFF
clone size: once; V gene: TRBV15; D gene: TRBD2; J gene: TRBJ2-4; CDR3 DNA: TGTGCCACCAGTTCCGGTCGACTAGCGGGGGAACTAGCCAAAAACATTCAGTACTTC; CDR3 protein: CATSSGRLAGELAKNIQYF
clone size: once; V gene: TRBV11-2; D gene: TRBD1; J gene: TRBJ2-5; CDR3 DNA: TGTGCCAGCAGCCCTAGACTGGGGGACAGACAAGAGACCCAGTACTTC; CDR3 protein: CASSPRLGDRQETQYF
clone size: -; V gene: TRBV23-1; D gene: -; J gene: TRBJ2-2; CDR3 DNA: TGCGCCAGCAGTCAAGTCCGGGCCGGGGAGCTGTTTTTT; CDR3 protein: CASSQVRAGELFF
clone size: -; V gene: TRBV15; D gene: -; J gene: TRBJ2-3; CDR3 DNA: TGTGCCACCAGCAACAGGGCTAGCACAGATACGCAGTATTTT; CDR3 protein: CATSNRASTDTQYF
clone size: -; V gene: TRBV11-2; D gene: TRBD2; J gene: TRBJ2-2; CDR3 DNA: TGTGCCAGCAGCGGTAGCGGGGGGCTTACCGGGGAGCTGTTTTTT; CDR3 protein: CASSGSGGLTGELFF
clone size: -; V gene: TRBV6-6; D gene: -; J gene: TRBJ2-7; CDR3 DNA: TGTGCCAGCAGTTACCTTGGACAGTACGAGCAGTACTTC; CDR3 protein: CASSYLGQYEQYF
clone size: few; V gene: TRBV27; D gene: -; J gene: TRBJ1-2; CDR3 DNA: TGTGCCAGCAGTTTATGGCAGGGCTATGGCTACACCTTC; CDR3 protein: CASSLWQGYGYTF
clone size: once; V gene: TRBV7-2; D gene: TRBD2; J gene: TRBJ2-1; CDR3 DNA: TGTGCCAGCAGCATAGCGGGGGGGTCATACAATGAGCAGTTCTTC; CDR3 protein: CASSIAGGSYNEQFF
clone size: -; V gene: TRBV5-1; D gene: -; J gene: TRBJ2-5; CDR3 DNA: TGCGCCAGCAGCTTGGTACAGGGACAAGAGACCCAGTACTTC; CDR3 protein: CASSLVQGQETQYF
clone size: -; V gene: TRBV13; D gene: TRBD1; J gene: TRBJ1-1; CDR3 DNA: TGTGCCAGCAGCCCTGGGACAGACAGCGAAGCTTTCTTT; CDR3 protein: CASSPGTDSEAFF
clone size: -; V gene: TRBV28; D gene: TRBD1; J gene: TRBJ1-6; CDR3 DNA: TGTGCCAGCAGTTCCCCTTCCGGACAGGGTGGTTCACCCCTCCACTTT; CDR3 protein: CASSSPSGQGGSPLHF
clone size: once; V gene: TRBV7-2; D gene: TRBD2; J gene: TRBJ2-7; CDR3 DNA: TGTGCCAGCAGCTTAGCGGCCACGGGGGGACGCGAGCAGTACTTC; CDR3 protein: CASSLAATGGREQYF
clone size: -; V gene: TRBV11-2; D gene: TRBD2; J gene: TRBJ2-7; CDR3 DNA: TGTGCCAGCAGCTTTACTAGCGGGGGGGCTCACGAGCAGTACTTC; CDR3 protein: CASSFTSGGAHEQYF
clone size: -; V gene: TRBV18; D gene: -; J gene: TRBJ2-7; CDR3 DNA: TGTGCCAGCTCACCAGGGGCAGGGAATTCCTACGAGCAGTACTTC; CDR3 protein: CASSPGAGNSYEQYF
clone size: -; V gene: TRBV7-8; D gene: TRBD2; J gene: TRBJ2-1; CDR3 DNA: TGTGCCAGCAGCTCCCGATGGGGTAGCGGGGGGCTACACAATGAGCAGTTCTTC; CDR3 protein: CASSSRWGSGGLHNEQFF
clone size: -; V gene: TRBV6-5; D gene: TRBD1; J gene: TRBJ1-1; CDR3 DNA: TGTGCCAGTTCTACAGGGGATAGGTACACTGAAGCTTTCTTT; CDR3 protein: CASSTGDRYTEAFF
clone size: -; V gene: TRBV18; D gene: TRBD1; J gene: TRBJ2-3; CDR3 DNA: TGTGCCAGCTCAAAATCCACCGTCGGGACAGCTACTTCAGATACGCAGTATTTT; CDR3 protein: CASSKSTVGTATSDTQYF